This T cell receptor (beta chain) was sequenced in a study of CD8 T cells in ankylosing spondylitis. Study findings and constraints: It was reported that disease-linked clones were significantly enriched in matched ankylosing spondylitis synovial fluid. With a CD8+ phenotype, disease-linked clones were relatively rare in peripheral blood. What appeared characteristic of ankylosing spondylitis blood was a TCR beta motif of seven to nine highly homologous variants.

This CDR3 has 15 amino acids. CDR1 and CDR2 from the germline V gene are SGHDT and YYEEEE. After removal of 2 bases from V and 4 bases from J, the junction contained 3 bases not matched to a gene. A quantitative 5'-RACE method, one with molecular barcodes, was used to make TCR beta libraries. TCRdb re-analysed the 5' RACE reads in MiXCR, keeping a single row per CDR3 protein. The sample consists of approximately 550,000 distinct CDR3 sequences, about 13% of them appearing once. Comment on this clonotype: The antigen is unknown.

The specimen was blood, either unsorted or a sorted T cell fraction (not recorded which). The receptor was derived from a male donor with ankylosing spondylitis. The chain employs TRBV5-6 and TRBJ2-2; TRBD2 matches 9 bases. CDR3 amino acids: CASSFPSGVTGELFF. The CDR3 nucleotides are TGTGCCAGCAGCTTCCCTAGCGGGGTCACCGGGGAGCTGTTTTTT. Looking up the rest from reference TRBV5-6 and TRBJ2-2 gives the full variable domain: DAGVTQSPTHLIKTRGQQVTLRCSPKSGHDTVSWYQQALGQGPQFIFQYYEEEERQRGNFPDRFSGHQFPNYSSELNVNALLLGDSALYLCASSFPSGVTGELFFGEGSRLTVL.